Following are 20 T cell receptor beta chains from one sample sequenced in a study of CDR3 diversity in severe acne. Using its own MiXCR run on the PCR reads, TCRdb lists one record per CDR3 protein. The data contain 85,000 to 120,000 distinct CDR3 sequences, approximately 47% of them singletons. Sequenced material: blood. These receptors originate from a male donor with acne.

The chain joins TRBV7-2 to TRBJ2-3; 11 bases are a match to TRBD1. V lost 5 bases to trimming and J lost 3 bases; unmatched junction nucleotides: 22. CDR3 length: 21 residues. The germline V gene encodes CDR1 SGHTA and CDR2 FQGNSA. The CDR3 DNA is TGTGCCAGCAGCCGGAGAGCTTTGACCCAACGGACAGGGGGCTTTACAGATACGCAGTATTTT. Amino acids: CASSRRALTQRTGGFTDTQYF.

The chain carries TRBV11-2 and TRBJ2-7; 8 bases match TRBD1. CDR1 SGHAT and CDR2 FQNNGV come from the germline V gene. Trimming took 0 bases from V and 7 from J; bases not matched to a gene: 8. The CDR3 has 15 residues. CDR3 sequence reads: CASSLEETGVQEQYF. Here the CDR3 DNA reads TGTGCCAGCAGCTTAGAGGAGACAGGGGTGCAAGAGCAGTACTTC.

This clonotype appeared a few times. The CDR3 DNA reads TGCAGTGCTAGAGAGACCGGGACCACCTACGAGCAGTACTTC. Translation gives CSARETGTTYEQYF. This sequence joins TRBV20-1 and TRBJ2-7; D may be TRBD1 or TRBD2 (5 bases each). Germline loops: CDR1 DFQATT, CDR2 SNEGSKA (reference sequence). The CDR3 runs 14 residues. The germline V and J ends were trimmed by 0 bases and 2 bases, with 11 bases remaining between them.

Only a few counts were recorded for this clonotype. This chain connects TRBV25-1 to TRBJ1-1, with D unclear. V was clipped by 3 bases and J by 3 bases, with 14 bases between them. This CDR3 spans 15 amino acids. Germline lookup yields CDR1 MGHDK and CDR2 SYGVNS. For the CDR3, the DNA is TGTGCCAGCAGTGACGGTTCATTGGGTGACACTGAAGCTTTCTTT. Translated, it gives CASSDGSLGDTEAFF.

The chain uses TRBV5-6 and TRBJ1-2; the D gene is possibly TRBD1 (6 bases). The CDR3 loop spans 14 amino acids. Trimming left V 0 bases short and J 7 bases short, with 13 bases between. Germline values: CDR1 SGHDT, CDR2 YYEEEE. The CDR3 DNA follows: TGTGCCAGCAGCTTGGGGGCAGACAGGACTGGCTACACCTTC. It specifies CASSLGADRTGYTF.

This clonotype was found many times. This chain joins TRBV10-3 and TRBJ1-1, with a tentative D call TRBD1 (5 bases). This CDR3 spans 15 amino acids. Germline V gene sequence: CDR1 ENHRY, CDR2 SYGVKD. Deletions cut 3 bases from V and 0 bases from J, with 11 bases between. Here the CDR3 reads CAISDLTDLNTEAFF. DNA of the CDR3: TGTGCCATCAGTGACCTGACAGATTTGAACACTGAAGCTTTCTTT.

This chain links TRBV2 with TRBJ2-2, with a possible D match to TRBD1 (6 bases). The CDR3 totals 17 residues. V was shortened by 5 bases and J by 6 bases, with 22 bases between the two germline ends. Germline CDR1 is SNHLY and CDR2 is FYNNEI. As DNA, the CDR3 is TGTGCCAGCAGTACGTCTAGCACACACAGGGTGTCCGGGGAGCTGTTTTTT. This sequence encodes CASSTSSTHRVSGELFF.

CDR3 region: CSATTSGNTDTQYF. DNA of the CDR3: TGCAGTGCTACGACTAGCGGGAATACAGATACGCAGTATTTT. The chain has TRBV20-1 and TRBJ2-3, with 11 bases that match TRBD2. CDR1 is DFQATT and CDR2 is SNEGSKA in the germline V gene (reference sequence). The CDR3 has 14 amino acids. The ends lost 4 bases at V and 3 bases at J; junction bases unmatched: 3.

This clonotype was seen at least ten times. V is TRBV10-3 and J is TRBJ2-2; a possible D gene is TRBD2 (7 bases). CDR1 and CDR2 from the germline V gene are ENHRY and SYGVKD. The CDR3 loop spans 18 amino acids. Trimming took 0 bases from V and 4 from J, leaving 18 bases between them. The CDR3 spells CAISESRAGGGGTGELFF. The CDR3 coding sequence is TGTGCCATCAGTGAGTCACGGGCTGGCGGGGGCGGCACCGGGGAGCTGTTTTTT.

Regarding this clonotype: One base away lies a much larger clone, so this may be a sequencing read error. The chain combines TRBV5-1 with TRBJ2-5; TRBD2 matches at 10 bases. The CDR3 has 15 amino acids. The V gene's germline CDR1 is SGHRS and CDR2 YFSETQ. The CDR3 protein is CASSLRTSGQETQHF. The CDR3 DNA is TGCGCCAGCAGCTTGCGGACTAGCGGTCAAGAGACCCAGCACTTC.

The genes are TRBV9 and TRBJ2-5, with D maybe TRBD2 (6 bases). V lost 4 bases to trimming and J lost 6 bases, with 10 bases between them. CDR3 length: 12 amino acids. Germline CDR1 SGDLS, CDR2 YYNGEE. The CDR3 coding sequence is TGTGCCAGCAGCCCCCGGGGGAAGACCCAGTACTTC. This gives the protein CASSPRGKTQYF.

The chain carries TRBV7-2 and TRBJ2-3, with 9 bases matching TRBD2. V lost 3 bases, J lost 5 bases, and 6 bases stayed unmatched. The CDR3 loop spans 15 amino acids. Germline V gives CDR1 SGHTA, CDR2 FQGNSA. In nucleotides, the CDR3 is TGTGCCAGCAGCTTTACTAGCGGGCCGGGAGATACGCAGTATTTT. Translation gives CASSFTSGPGDTQYF.

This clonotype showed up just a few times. The CDR3 DNA is TGCAGCGTTGAATCTCGAGGACACTCTAACACTGAAGCTTTCTTT. This encodes CSVESRGHSNTEAFF. The rearrangement uses TRBV29-1 and TRBJ1-1, with a tentative D call TRBD1 (5 bases). CDR1 is SQVTM, CDR2 ANQGSEA, per germline. The CDR3 is made up of 15 amino acids. With 2 bases removed from V and 2 bases from J, the gap between germline ends came to 15 bases.

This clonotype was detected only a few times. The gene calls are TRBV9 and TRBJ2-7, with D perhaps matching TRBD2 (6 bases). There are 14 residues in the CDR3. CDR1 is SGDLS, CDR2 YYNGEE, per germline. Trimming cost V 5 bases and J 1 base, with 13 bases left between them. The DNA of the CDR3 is TGTGCCAGCAGTTTAATCGGGAGATCCTACGAGCAGTACTTC. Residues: CASSLIGRSYEQYF.

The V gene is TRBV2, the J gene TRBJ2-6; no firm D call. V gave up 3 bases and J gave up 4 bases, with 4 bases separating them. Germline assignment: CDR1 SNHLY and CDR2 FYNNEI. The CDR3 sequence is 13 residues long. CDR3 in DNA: TGTGCCAGCAGTGATCCGGGGGCCAACGTCCTGACTTTC. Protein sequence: CASSDPGANVLTF.

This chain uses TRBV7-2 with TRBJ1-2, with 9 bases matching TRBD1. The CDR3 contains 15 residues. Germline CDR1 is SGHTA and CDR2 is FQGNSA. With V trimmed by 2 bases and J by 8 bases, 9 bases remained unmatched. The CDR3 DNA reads TGTGCCAGCAGCTTAATCAGGGGACAGGGATACGGCTACACCTTC. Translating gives CASSLIRGQGYGYTF.

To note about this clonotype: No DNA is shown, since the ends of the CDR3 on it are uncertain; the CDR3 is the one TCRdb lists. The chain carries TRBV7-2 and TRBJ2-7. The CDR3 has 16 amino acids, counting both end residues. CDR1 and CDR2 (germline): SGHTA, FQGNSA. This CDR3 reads CASSFYICSAKYEQYF.

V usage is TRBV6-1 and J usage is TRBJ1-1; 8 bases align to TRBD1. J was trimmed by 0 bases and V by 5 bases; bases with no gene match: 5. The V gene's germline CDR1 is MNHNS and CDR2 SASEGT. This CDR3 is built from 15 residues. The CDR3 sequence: CASSWTGIMNTEAFF. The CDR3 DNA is TGTGCCAGCAGTTGGACAGGGATCATGAACACTGAAGCTTTCTTT.

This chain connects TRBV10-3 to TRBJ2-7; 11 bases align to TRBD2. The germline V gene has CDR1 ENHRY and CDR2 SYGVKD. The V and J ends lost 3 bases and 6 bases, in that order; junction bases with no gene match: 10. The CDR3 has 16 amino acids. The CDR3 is CAISDTLAGALLEQYF. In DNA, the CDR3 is TGTGCCATCAGTGACACACTAGCGGGGGCCCTCCTCGAGCAGTACTTC.

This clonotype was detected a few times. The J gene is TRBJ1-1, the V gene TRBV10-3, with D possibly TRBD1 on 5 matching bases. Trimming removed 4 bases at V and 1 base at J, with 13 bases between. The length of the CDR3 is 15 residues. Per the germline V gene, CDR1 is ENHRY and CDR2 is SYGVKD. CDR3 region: CAISGDVEANTEAFF. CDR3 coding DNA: TGTGCCATCAGTGGGGACGTAGAGGCGAACACTGAAGCTTTCTTT.